The 6 T cell receptor beta chains listed next were all sequenced from one sample in a study of Graves' ophthalmopathy and Graves' hyperthyroidism. As the template, RNA transcripts were used to amplify TCR beta CDR3 regions. HTBI-primed RT-PCR formed the first round, and a multiplex PCR formed the second. Via MiXCR, TCRdb re-called the multiplex PCR reads, giving one row per CDR3 protein. The table has 350,000 to 450,000 distinct CDR3 sequences, approximately 21% seen once. The sequencing input was peripheral blood. The receptors stem from a woman under 30 with stable Graves' hyperthyroidism.

The chain is built from TRBV11-2 and TRBJ2-7; 10 positions agree with TRBD2. With 2 bases clipped from V and 5 bases from J, the junction kept 6 bases outside the gene matches. The CDR3 is 15 amino acids. The germline CDR1 and CDR2 sequences are SGHAT and FQNNGV. This CDR3 is CASSLSSGRGDEQYF. The CDR3, as DNA: TGTGCCAGCAGCTTATCTAGCGGGAGAGGTGACGAGCAGTACTTC.

In the case of this clonotype: This may arise from a read error, as a much more abundant clone is one base away. The V call is TRBV20-1, the J call TRBJ2-7; TRBD1 matches at 9 bases. Germline trimming cut 6 bases from V and 1 base from J; bases unmatched to any gene: 10. Germline CDR1 reads DFQATT; CDR2 reads SNEGSKA (reference sequence). The CDR3 loop spans 15 amino acids. For the CDR3, the DNA is TGCAGTGCCCCTAACAGGGGGCTTCATTCCTACGAGCAGTACGTC. Protein: CSAPNRGLHSYEQYV.

This clonotype was counted a few times. V and J are TRBV7-2 and TRBJ1-6; TRBD1 might be the D (5 bases). V shed 1 base and J shed 8 bases, with 18 bases lying between them. Germline assignment: CDR1 SGHTA and CDR2 FQGNSA. This CDR3 region has 17 residues. The CDR3 here is CASSLGGAGRFDSPLHF. CDR3 DNA: TGTGCCAGCAGCTTAGGAGGTGCAGGGCGGTTTGATTCACCCCTCCACTTT.

This clonotype was observed many times. The chain employs TRBV28 and TRBJ2-7, with D possibly called TRBD1 or TRBD2 (5 bases each). The V gene lost 4 bases and the J gene lost 3 bases, with 13 bases spanning the gap. Germline assignment: CDR1 MDHEN and CDR2 SYDVKM. The CDR3 is 14 amino acids. The CDR3 sequence is CASSYLGTRYEQYF. CDR3 DNA: TGTGCCAGCAGTTACTTAGGGACCCGCTACGAGCAGTACTTC.

This rearrangement joins TRBV4-1 to TRBJ2-7, with D unresolved. The CDR3 length is 14 residues. Trimming stripped 0 bases from V and 6 bases from J, with 12 bases between. Germline CDR1 is MGHRA and CDR2 is YSYEKL. In DNA form, the CDR3 reads TGCGCCAGCAGCCAAGAAGGCGGTTTCGGCGAGCAGTACTTC. Its protein is CASSQEGGFGEQYF.

Ten or more counts support this clonotype. V gene TRBV25-1 combines with J gene TRBJ2-7; D might be TRBD1 or TRBD2, each matching 5 bases. V gave up 2 bases and J gave up 7 bases, with 21 bases separating them. Germline loops: CDR1 MGHDK, CDR2 SYGVNS. This CDR3 is 16 amino acids long. The CDR3 DNA reads as TGTGCCAGCAGTGAACGAGGGACGGCTTCCCCTCCGGAGCAGTACTTC. Protein product: CASSERGTASPPEQYF.